The 24 T cell receptor beta chains reported below all come from one sample, sequenced in a study of blood T cells in healthy people across ages. It was with a sample-barcoded 5' primer and a J-beta primer mix that a second PCR of about 7 to 12 cycles was run. Using its own MiXCR run on the 5' RACE reads, TCRdb lists one record per CDR3 protein. The sample yields around 1.5 million distinct CDR3 sequences, approximately 59% seen once. The material sequenced was blood. Receptors originate from a man between 18 and 35 years old in good health.

The J gene is TRBJ1-2, the V gene TRBV6-1; perhaps TRBD1 as D (5 bases). Germline assignment: CDR1 MNHNS and CDR2 SASEGT. The ends were cut back, 9 bases at V and 2 bases at J, with 10 bases in the middle. This CDR3 region has 12 residues. DNA for the CDR3: TGTGCCAGAGGGACCGAAAACTATGGCTACACCTTC. Translated, it gives CARGTENYGYTF.

This clonotype was observed a few times. J is TRBJ2-7 and V is TRBV7-8; D remains unclear. The CDR3 totals 11 residues. V was shortened by 6 bases and J by 6 bases, with 9 bases between the two germline ends. The germline V gene encodes CDR1 SGHVS and CDR2 FQNEAQ. CDR3 bases: TGTGCCAGCAGTACAACCTCCGAGCAGTACTTC. Protein sequence: CASSTTSEQYF.

As to this clonotype: Its ends do not fully match the called genes, so a read error is possible. The chain carries TRBV7-9 and TRBJ2-1; D uncertain. The CDR3 contains 15 residues. Germline V gene lookup returns CDR1 SEHNR and CDR2 FQNEAQ (reference sequence). In DNA, the CDR3 is TGTGCCAGTAGCTCCCCCCAAAGCTCCTACAATGAGCAGTTCTTC. Amino acid sequence: CASSSPQSSYNEQFF.

As concerns this clonotype: Its ends do not fully match the called genes, so a read error is possible. This CDR3 reads CGATGTGHYNEQFF. The CDR3 DNA is TGCGGTGCTACCGGGACAGGGCACTACAATGAGCAGTTCTTC. V and J are TRBV20-1 and TRBJ2-1; 9 nucleotides agree with TRBD1. This CDR3 is 14 amino acids long. From germline, CDR1 is DFQATT and CDR2 SNEGSKA (reference sequence).

The rearrangement joins TRBV12-3 or TRBV12-4 to TRBJ2-1, with 7 bases aligning to TRBD2. This CDR3 contains 16 residues. Trimming at V came to 2 bases and at J to 6 bases, leaving 10 bases not matched to a gene. CDR3 region: CASSLMVGGLGNEQFF. The CDR3 coding sequence is TGTGCCAGCAGTTTAATGGTGGGAGGGCTGGGCAATGAGCAGTTCTTC.

This clonotype was seen a handful of times. The chain carries TRBV5-5 and TRBJ2-5; possible D gene TRBD2, 5 bases. Germline CDR1 is SGHKS and CDR2 is YYEKEE (reference sequence). V dropped 2 bases and J dropped 5 bases, with 13 bases sitting between them. The CDR3 runs 14 residues. The DNA for the CDR3 is TGTGCCAGCAGCTTCACTGGGTCGGGGGAGACCCAGTACTTC. Its protein is CASSFTGSGETQYF.

This clonotype was detected only once. This chain links TRBV29-1 with TRBJ1-1, with a possible D match to TRBD1 (5 bases). V was trimmed by 6 bases and J by 1 base, leaving 9 bases between them. Germline-derived CDR1 and CDR2 are SQVTM and ANQGSEA. The length of the CDR3 is 12 residues. CDR3: CSVLTANTEAFF. Here the CDR3 DNA reads TGCAGCGTGTTGACAGCGAACACTGAAGCTTTCTTT. Drawing the rest from reference TRBV29-1 and TRBJ1-1, the complete variable domain is SAVISQKPSRDICQRGTSLTIQCQVDSQVTMMFWYRQQPGQSLTLIATANQGSEATYESGFVIDKFPISRPNLTFSTLTVSNMSPEDSSIYLCSVLTANTEAFFGQGTRLTVV.

The V call is TRBV6-5, the J call TRBJ2-7; D remains unclear. The V gene lost 5 bases and the J gene lost 0 bases, with 11 bases spanning the gap. The germline CDR1 and CDR2 sequences are MNHEY and SVGAGI. The CDR3 has 14 residues. The CDR3 region has the DNA TGTGCCAGCAGTGACGACGGTCTCTCCTACGAGCAGTACTTC. It yields the protein CASSDDGLSYEQYF.

The chain uses TRBV25-1 and TRBJ2-6; TRBD1 or TRBD2 may be the D gene (5 bases each). This CDR3 comprises 18 residues. Trimming cost V 1 base and J 2 bases, with 15 bases left between them. CDR1 MGHDK and CDR2 SYGVNS come from the germline V gene. The CDR3 is CASSESGAQGPGANVLTF. Here the CDR3 DNA reads TGTGCCAGCAGTGAATCTGGAGCCCAGGGACCTGGGGCCAACGTCCTGACTTTC.

The V gene is TRBV27, the J gene TRBJ1-2; D may be TRBD1 (5 bases). Germline lookup yields CDR1 MNHEY and CDR2 SMNVEV (reference sequence). This CDR3 contains 12 residues. The germline V and J ends were trimmed by 9 bases and 5 bases, with 13 bases remaining between them. CDR3 sequence: CASGADPYGYTF. CDR3 sequence (DNA): TGTGCCAGTGGGGCAGATCCGTATGGCTACACCTTC.

The chain has TRBV27 and TRBJ2-6; D might be TRBD1 or TRBD2, each matching 5 bases. The CDR3 extends over 19 amino acids. V was clipped by 2 bases and J by 0 bases, with 17 bases between them. Germline V gene lookup returns CDR1 MNHEY and CDR2 SMNVEV (reference sequence). CDR3: CASSLRDRIGSSGANVLTF. In nucleotides, the CDR3 is TGTGCCAGCAGTTTACGCGACAGAATTGGGAGCTCTGGGGCCAACGTCCTGACTTTC.

This chain connects TRBV6-5 to TRBJ1-1; D is unclear. Germline V gene lookup returns CDR1 MNHEY and CDR2 SVGAGI. The CDR3 totals 11 residues. The V gene lost 8 bases and the J gene lost 6 bases, with 10 bases spanning the gap. The CDR3 region has the DNA TGTGCCAGCCTAGGTGGAGCTGAAGCTTTCTTT. Translating it yields CASLGGAEAFF.

This clonotype was counted only a few times. This chain links TRBV4-1 with TRBJ2-5; D is unclear. Between the trimmed V and J ends, which lost 2 bases and 4 bases, there was a span of 11 bases. Germline CDR1 MGHRA, CDR2 YSYEKL. The CDR3 consists of 14 residues. The CDR3 nucleotides read TGCGCCAGCAGCCAACTCCCTGGGTCAGAGACCCAGTACTTC. It translates to CASSQLPGSETQYF.

This clonotype was seen a few times. The V gene is TRBV7-8, the J gene TRBJ2-3, with TRBD2 identical over 10 bases. J lost 8 bases, V lost 2 bases, and 7 bases had no gene match. Germline CDR1 SGHVS, CDR2 FQNEAQ. The CDR3 totals 15 residues. Written as DNA, the CDR3 is TGTGCCAGCAGCTTAAAGCGGGAGGGCCTCTCTACGCAGTATTTT. This encodes CASSLKREGLSTQYF. Full variable domain (outside the CDR3, taken from reference TRBV7-8 and TRBJ2-3): GAGVSQSPRYKVAKRGQDVALRCDPISGHVSLFWYQQALGQGPEFLTYFQNEAQLDKSGLPSDRFFAERPEGSVSTLKIQRTQQEDSAVYLCASSLKREGLSTQYFGPGTRLTVL.

The rearrangement uses TRBV29-1 and TRBJ2-7; D uncertain. Trimming removed 6 bases at V and 0 bases at J, with 15 bases between. The CDR3 runs 14 residues. From germline, CDR1 is SQVTM and CDR2 ANQGSEA. The CDR3, as DNA: TGCAGCGTCCGAGTGACGGAGAGCTCCTACGAGCAGTACTTC. It yields the protein CSVRVTESSYEQYF.

This chain joins TRBV27 and TRBJ1-5, with 8 bases that match TRBD1. V lost 0 bases and J lost 5; bases outside the gene matches: 6. The germline gives CDR1 MNHEY, CDR2 SMNVEV (reference sequence). The CDR3 covers 16 residues. The CDR3 region is CASSLSGQAGYQPQHF. The CDR3 coding sequence is TGTGCCAGCAGTTTATCGGGACAGGCAGGTTATCAGCCCCAGCATTTT.

This clonotype was seen just once. The gene calls are TRBV11-2 and TRBJ2-1; unclear D gene. V lost 3 bases, J lost 10 bases, and 19 bases lay in between. CDR1 SGHAT and CDR2 FQNNGV come from the germline V gene. This CDR3 region has 15 residues. CDR3 protein: CASSFSSATGREQFF. In DNA, the CDR3 is TGTGCCAGCAGCTTTTCGTCGGCCACCGGTCGGGAGCAGTTCTTC.

This rearrangement joins TRBV9 to TRBJ1-1; tentatively, D is TRBD1 (5 bases). Between the trimmed V and J ends, which lost 4 bases and 7 bases, there was a span of 17 bases. Germline V gene sequence: CDR1 SGDLS, CDR2 YYNGEE. CDR3 length equals 14 residues. CDR3 coding DNA: TGTGCCAGCAGCCTACTTCAGGGTGGGGGTGAAGCTTTCTTT. Translating it yields CASSLLQGGGEAFF.

This chain uses TRBV4-1 with TRBJ1-2, with unresolved D. There are 17 residues in the CDR3. The ends were cut back, 0 bases at V and 2 bases at J, with 16 bases in the middle. CDR1 and CDR2 (germline): MGHRA, YSYEKL. CDR3 DNA sequence: TGCGCCAGCAGCCAAGAATTCCCGCCGGAGGGAAACTATGGCTACACCTTC. This gives the protein CASSQEFPPEGNYGYTF.

This clonotype has just a few counts. The chain is built from TRBV27 and TRBJ2-2, with unresolved D. Germline assignment: CDR1 MNHEY and CDR2 SMNVEV (reference sequence). V was shortened by 7 bases and J by 2 bases, with 14 bases between the two germline ends. The CDR3 extends over 15 amino acids. Written as DNA, the CDR3 is TGTGCCAGCACGATAGAATGGGGTAACACCGGGGAGCTGTTTTTT. Protein sequence: CASTIEWGNTGELFF.

The chain joins TRBV20-1 to TRBJ1-5; D unresolved. The CDR3 runs 14 residues. Germline assignment: CDR1 DFQATT and CDR2 SNEGSKA (reference sequence). Trimming took off 5 bases at V and 0 bases at J, with 11 bases between the two ends. CDR3 DNA sequence: TGCAGTGCTTCGGCAGCATATAGCAATCAGCCCCAGCATTTT. This encodes CSASAAYSNQPQHF.

The chain recombines TRBV4-1 with TRBJ2-7, with D unclear. This CDR3 spans 13 amino acids. From germline, CDR1 is MGHRA and CDR2 YSYEKL. The V and J ends lost 0 bases and 6 bases respectively, with 9 bases between them. The CDR3 spells CASSQDFLFEQYF. The CDR3 bases are TGCGCCAGCAGCCAAGATTTTCTATTCGAGCAGTACTTC.

The genes are TRBV18 and TRBJ2-7, with 7 bases aligning to TRBD1. Germline CDR1 and CDR2: KGHSH and LQKENI. V trimming: 3 bases; J trimming: 2 bases; junction bases outside the gene matches: 7. This CDR3 contains 15 residues. The CDR3 DNA reads TGTGCCAGCTCACCCCCCGGGACAGTAGCCTACGAGCAGTACTTC. It encodes CASSPPGTVAYEQYF.

This sequence joins TRBV29-1 and TRBJ2-7; 7 nucleotides line up with TRBD1. This CDR3 has 14 residues. Per the germline V gene, CDR1 is SQVTM and CDR2 is ANQGSEA. After removal of 6 bases from V and 3 bases from J, the junction contained 11 bases not matched to a gene. CDR3 amino acids: CSVAGTADGYEQYF. In nucleotides, the CDR3 is TGCAGCGTAGCCGGGACAGCCGACGGCTACGAGCAGTACTTC.